The rows below give T cell receptor beta chains drawn from one sample of a study of Tregs in tolerant kidney transplant recipients. Profiling relied on immunoSEQ multiplex PCR, and the TCRdb table lists in-frame clones only, not all of them. The sample records approximately 99,000 clones, about 90% being singletons. The material sequenced was CD4+ T cells from blood, taken before the transplant. The receptor source for this set is a human donor who received a combined kidney and bone marrow transplant. Each CDR3 is given with its conserved first and last residue. Each record gives: clone size, V gene, J gene, D gene, CDR3 DNA, CDR3 protein. The D gene is left open where the match is weak. The size entry is marked missing in some rows and otherwise reads once, few, many or a size class.

>NA|TRBV30|TRBJ1-4|TRBD1
TGTGCCTGGAGTTTAACCGGGACAGCTAATGAAAAACTGTTTTTT
CAWSLTGTANEKLFF
>NA|TRBV13|TRBJ2-3|TRBD1
TGTGCCAGCAGCCCTGGGACAGGGGGCGTCTTATATACGCAGTATTTT
CASSPGTGGVLYTQYF
>NA|TRBV9|TRBJ2-3|NA
TGTGCCAGCAGCGGTGGGATAGCGGAACGCACAGATACGCAGTATTTT
CASSGGIAERTDTQYF
>NA|TRBV5-4|TRBJ2-7|TRBD1
TGTGCCAGCAGCCCGGGGACAGGCAGAGAGCAGTACTTC
CASSPGTGREQYF
>NA|TRBV28|TRBJ2-3|NA
TGTGCCAGCAGTTTACCTCGGGCGGGACTCGCAGATACGCAGTATTTT
CASSLPRAGLADTQYF
>NA|TRBV5-4|TRBJ1-2|NA
TGTGCCAGCAGCTTGGTAGCCGGTGCCGGCTACACCTTC
CASSLVAGAGYTF
>NA|TRBV18|TRBJ1-1|NA
TGTGCCAGCTCACCCGGACTGACGAACACTGAAGCTTTCTTT
CASSPGLTNTEAFF
>NA|TRBV10-3|TRBJ2-3|TRBD2
TGTGCCATCAGAGGAGCGGGACGCACAGATACGCAGTATTTT
CAIRGAGRTDTQYF
>few|TRBV5-3|TRBJ2-2|NA
TGTGCCAGAGGTAGAGGGTTCGCGAACACCGGGGAGCTGTTTTTT
CARGRGFANTGELFF
>NA|TRBV7-9|TRBJ2-3|NA
TGTGCCAGCAGCTACACTAGCTTATCCACAGATACGCAGTATTTT
CASSYTSLSTDTQYF
>once|TRBV27|TRBJ1-1|NA
TGTGCCAGCACCGTGGGGAGGGAAGGGACTGAAGCTTTCTTT
CASTVGREGTEAFF
>NA|TRBV5-5|TRBJ2-1|TRBD2
TGTGCCAGCAGCTTGGGACTAGCGGGGCCACCTCGCCCAAACTACAATGAGCAGTTCTTC
CASSLGLAGPPRPNYNEQFF
>NA|TRBV19|TRBJ1-1|TRBD1
TGTGCCAGTAGGACCGGGACAGGGGTTTGGACTGAAGCTTTCTTT
CASRTGTGVWTEAFF
>NA|TRBV2|TRBJ2-7|NA
TGTGCCAGCAGTGAACTCGTCGTCTCCTACGAGCAGTACTTC
CASSELVVSYEQYF
>once|TRBV15|TRBJ2-7|TRBD1
TGTGCCACCAGCAGAGACCTAGGACAGGGCAGCTACGAGCAGTACTTC
CATSRDLGQGSYEQYF
>NA|TRBV18|TRBJ2-7|TRBD2
TGTGCCAGCTCACCAACTAGCGGGAGGGTCCACGAGCAGTACTTC
CASSPTSGRVHEQYF
>NA|TRBV5-5|TRBJ2-7|TRBD2
TGTGCCAGCAGCTTAACTCCGGGACTAGCAGGCAGCGAGCAGTACTTC
CASSLTPGLAGSEQYF
>once|TRBV28|TRBJ2-7|TRBD2
TGTGCCAGCAGTTTATCGGCGGGAGGATTGCGAGAGCAGTACTTC
CASSLSAGGLREQYF